Following are 2 T cell receptor beta chains from one sample sequenced in a study of cytomegalovirus exposure and HLA in healthy donors. PCR employed 60 Vbeta and 13 Jbeta primers. Profiling relied on immunoSEQ multiplex PCR, and the TCRdb table lists in-frame clones only, not all of them. The sample spans some 110,000 clones; the ten largest clones claim roughly 6.6%. Source material: PBMCs. All receptors derive from a middle-aged man in good health and CMV-seropositive.

This chain links TRBV28 with TRBJ2-5, with a possible D match to TRBD1 (6 bases). V lost 9 bases, J lost 2 bases, and 10 bases lay in between. From germline, CDR1 is MDHEN and CDR2 SYDVKM. The CDR3 spans 12 residues. CDR3 DNA: TGTGCCAGTAGTGGACAGCAAGAGACCCAGTACTTC. Translated, it gives CASSGQQETQYF.

The V gene is TRBV14, the J gene TRBJ2-7, with 12 bases that match TRBD2. Germline CDR1 reads SGHDN; CDR2 reads FVKESK. After removal of 4 bases from V and 6 bases from J, the junction contained 4 bases not matched to a gene. The CDR3 runs to 14 residues. In DNA form, the CDR3 reads TGTGCCAGCAGCCTACGACTAGCGGGAGCCGAGCAGTACTTC. Protein: CASSLRLAGAEQYF.